These 16 T cell receptor beta chains were sequenced from one sample in a study of blood T cell repertoires in COVID-19. Libraries were prepared by immunoSEQ multiplex PCR; TCRdb keeps only in-frame clonotypes and omits some of them. The data hold about 190,000 clones, with 65% to 85% observed a single time. The sequencing input was peripheral blood. The origin of the receptors is a woman aged 25 to 39 with acute or convalescent COVID-19.

This sequence joins TRBV19 and TRBJ2-2; TRBD1 might be the D (6 bases). The length of the CDR3 is 18 residues. Germline V lookup: CDR1 LNHDA, CDR2 SQIVND (reference sequence). V shed 4 bases and J shed 6 bases, with 24 bases lying between them. The CDR3 nucleotides read TGTGCCAGTAGTACGCCCCCCCGGTTTACAGGGAAGCCCGGGGAGCTGTTTTTT. Its protein product is CASSTPPRFTGKPGELFF.

This chain links TRBV12-3 or TRBV12-4 with TRBJ1-1; no reliable D call. CDR3 length equals 13 residues. V was pared by 3 bases and J by 1 base, with 6 bases between. CDR3 DNA: TGTGCCAGCAGTTTGGGAGCGAACACTGAAGCTTTCTTT. This codes for CASSLGANTEAFF.

This chain uses TRBV6-5 with TRBJ1-1; 7 nucleotides agree with TRBD1. Germline CDR1 is MNHEY and CDR2 is SVGAGI. CDR3 length: 14 amino acids. Trimming removed 6 bases from V and 4 bases from J; junction bases left unmatched: 8. The CDR3 protein is CASRGTGVGTEAFF. The CDR3 coding sequence is TGTGCCAGCAGGGGAACAGGGGTTGGCACTGAAGCTTTCTTT.

V and J are TRBV4-3 and TRBJ2-6; no clear D. V was clipped by 1 base and J by 0 bases, with 22 bases between them. The germline CDR1 and CDR2 sequences are LGHNA and YSLEER. This CDR3 is 21 amino acids long. In DNA, the CDR3 is TGCGCCAGCAGCCAAGTCCCCGGTGACATTACGGCTGACTCTGGGGCCAACGTCCTGACTTTC. Its protein product is CASSQVPGDITADSGANVLTF.

This clone has only a few counts. The V call is TRBV4-1, the J call TRBJ1-2; 8 bases agree with TRBD1. The ends lost 3 bases at V and 5 bases at J; junction bases unmatched: 5. Per the germline V gene, CDR1 is MGHRA and CDR2 is YSYEKL. The CDR3 contains 14 residues. The DNA of the CDR3 is TGCGCCAGCAGCCAGGGGGGACAGGTATATGGCTACACCTTC. Protein sequence: CASSQGGQVYGYTF.

V is TRBV9 and J is TRBJ1-1; D may be TRBD1 (6 bases). The CDR3 consists of 12 residues. Germline V gives CDR1 SGDLS, CDR2 YYNGEE. V was shortened by 2 bases and J by 4 bases, with 6 bases between the two germline ends. The CDR3 region has the DNA TGTGCCAGCAGCGTGGGGGCCACTGAAGCTTTCTTT. This gives the protein CASSVGATEAFF.

The rearrangement links TRBV27 to TRBJ1-1, with a possible D match to TRBD1 (5 bases). V gave up 3 bases and J gave up 1 base, with 9 bases separating them. CDR1 MNHEY and CDR2 SMNVEV come from the germline V gene (reference sequence). CDR3 size: 14 residues. CDR3 in amino acids: CASSLSGPNTEAFF. As DNA, the CDR3 is TGTGCCAGCAGTTTGTCAGGGCCGAACACTGAAGCTTTCTTT.

This clone was seen more than once but under ten times. V usage is TRBV10-3 and J usage is TRBJ2-3; 13 bases are a match to TRBD2. The CDR3 consists of 15 residues. V gave up 6 bases and J gave up 2 bases; unmatched junction bases: 2. The germline CDR1 and CDR2 sequences are ENHRY and SYGVKD. CDR3 protein: CAIRTSGGFTDTQYF. The CDR3 DNA reads TGTGCCATCAGGACTAGCGGGGGGTTCACAGATACGCAGTATTTT.

The chain employs TRBV5-1 and TRBJ2-6, with D possibly matching TRBD2 (7 bases). V was shortened by 2 bases and J by 0 bases, with 15 bases between the two germline ends. The germline gives CDR1 SGHRS, CDR2 YFSETQ. This CDR3 has 18 amino acids. CDR3 in amino acids: CASSFGLGGISGANVLTF. CDR3 sequence (DNA): TGCGCCAGCAGCTTCGGACTAGGGGGGATCTCTGGGGCCAACGTCCTGACTTTC.

The rearrangement links TRBV27 to TRBJ2-1, with a weak D call TRBD2 (6 bases). Trimming pared 10 bases from V and 2 bases from J, leaving 15 bases between. The germline V gene encodes CDR1 MNHEY and CDR2 SMNVEV (reference sequence). The CDR3 has 14 residues. CDR3 in DNA: TGTGCCATAGCTCGGGAGTGGGCCTACAATGAGCAGTTCTTC. Translated, it gives CAIAREWAYNEQFF.

The V call is TRBV5-5, the J call TRBJ2-6; 7 bases line up with TRBD1. Germline CDR1 is SGHKS and CDR2 is YYEKEE (reference sequence). Germline trimming cut 3 bases from V and 0 bases from J; bases unmatched to any gene: 9. CDR3 length equals 18 residues. The CDR3 loop reads CASSSTGVRGSGANVLTF. The CDR3 DNA sequence: TGTGCCAGCAGCTCAACAGGGGTGCGTGGCTCTGGGGCCAACGTCCTGACTTTC.

The count of this clone is one. V and J are TRBV30 and TRBJ1-5; TRBD1 matches at 7 bases. The CDR3 runs 11 residues. V gave up 3 bases and J gave up 11 bases; unmatched junction bases: 4. Germline V gene data show CDR1 as GTSNPN and CDR2 as SVGIG (reference sequence). CDR3 protein: CAWSRQGTQHF. The CDR3 DNA follows: TGTGCCTGGAGCCGACAGGGCACCCAGCATTTT.

The chain carries TRBV2 and TRBJ1-4, with TRBD1 identical over 10 bases. The CDR3 length is 15 residues. CDR1 SNHLY and CDR2 FYNNEI come from the germline V gene. The ends lost 7 bases at V and 5 bases at J; junction bases unmatched: 7. CDR3 sequence (DNA): TGTGCCAGCAAGGGGCCGGGACAGGGGAATGAAAAACTGTTTTTT. Amino acids: CASKGPGQGNEKLFF.

The chain uses TRBV11-2 and TRBJ2-1; 10 nucleotides line up with TRBD2. V lost 3 bases and J lost 5; bases outside the gene matches: 10. Germline assignment: CDR1 SGHAT and CDR2 FQNNGV. The CDR3 covers 17 residues. CDR3 in amino acids: CASSFFLGLALNNEQFF. The CDR3, as DNA: TGTGCCAGCAGCTTCTTTCTGGGACTAGCGCTTAACAATGAGCAGTTCTTC.

For this clone: Different DNA sequences within this sample yield the same CDR3. This chain uses TRBV9 with TRBJ1-1, with D unresolved. CDR1 is SGDLS and CDR2 is YYNGEE in the germline V gene. There are 14 residues in the CDR3. The V end lost 0 bases, the J end lost 1 base, and 7 bases lay between the germline ends. CDR3 bases: TGTGCCAGCAGCGTAGGTCCAGAGAACACTGAAGCTTTCTTT. It codes for CASSVGPENTEAFF.

The chain links TRBV28 to TRBJ1-5; D may be TRBD1 (6 bases). Per germline, CDR1 MDHEN and CDR2 SYDVKM. The CDR3 runs 15 residues. V dropped 6 bases and J dropped 6 bases, with 18 bases sitting between them. CDR3 in amino acids: CASSLFRGESQPQHF. The DNA of the CDR3 is TGTGCCAGCAGCCTATTCAGGGGAGAGAGTCAGCCCCAGCATTTT.